This T cell receptor (beta chain) was identified in a study of siplizumab effects on memory and regulatory T cells. Findings and caveats of the study: The naive T cell population seemed more diverse than memory cells and seemed a major contributor to the alloresponse.

On this clone: Its target is not known.

The table came from immunoSEQ multiplex PCR; TCRdb's copy has only in-frame clones and leaves some out. This table holds 97,000 or so clones, about 93% found once. Germline V gives CDR1 SGDLS, CDR2 YYNGEE. The junction had 14 bases not matched to a gene; V was cut back by 5 bases and J by 4 bases. This CDR3 contains 16 residues. The TCR comes from a human donor in good health. Sequencing was done on a sample of CD4+ T cells sorted from blood. The chain recombines TRBV9 with TRBJ1-1, with TRBD1 identical over 7 bases. The CDR3 nucleotides read TGTGCCAGCAGTCCAGACCCACAGGGGTGGGGCACTGAAGCTTTCTTT. This encodes CASSPDPQGWGTEAFF.